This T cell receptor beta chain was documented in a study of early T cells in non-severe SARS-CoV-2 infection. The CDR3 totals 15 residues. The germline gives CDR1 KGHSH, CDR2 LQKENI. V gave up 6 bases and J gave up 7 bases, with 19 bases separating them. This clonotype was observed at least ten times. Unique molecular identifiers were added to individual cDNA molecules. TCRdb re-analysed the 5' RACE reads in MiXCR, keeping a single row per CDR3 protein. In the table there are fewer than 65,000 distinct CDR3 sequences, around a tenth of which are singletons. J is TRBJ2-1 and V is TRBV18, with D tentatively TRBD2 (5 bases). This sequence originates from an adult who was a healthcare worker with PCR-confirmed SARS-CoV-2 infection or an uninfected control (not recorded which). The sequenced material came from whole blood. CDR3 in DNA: TGTGCCAGCTCCCCTTCGTCTCAATGGGAGAATGAGCAGTTCTTC. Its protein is CASSPSSQWENEQFF.